This T cell receptor beta chain is drawn from a study of cytomegalovirus exposure and HLA in healthy donors. On the study more broadly: The approximately 130 validation repertoires matched the 500 to 750 first-cohort repertoires in platform, a later analysis reported.

Profiled with immunoSEQ multiplex PCR; TCRdb holds only in-frame clones, not every one. The sample has about 200,000 clones; about 81% are singletons. With respect to this clone: Its matching antigen is unknown.

The CDR3 extends over 10 amino acids. V was pared by 6 bases and J by 8 bases, with 10 bases between. Germline CDR1 reads GTSNPN; CDR2 reads SVGIG (reference sequence). General study results and limits: The finding came from a later analysis; first-cohort TCR clusters tended to co-occur in the 110 or so validation repertoires. Confirmation in vitro established that a few CMV-associated chains were specific for CMV antigens.

This TCR derives from a woman aged 25 to 39 in good health and CMV-seronegative. The source material was PBMCs. J is TRBJ1-1 and V is TRBV30; no clear D. The CDR3 sequence: CACRKNEAFF. The CDR3 DNA sequence: TGTGCCTGTAGAAAAAACGAAGCTTTCTTT.